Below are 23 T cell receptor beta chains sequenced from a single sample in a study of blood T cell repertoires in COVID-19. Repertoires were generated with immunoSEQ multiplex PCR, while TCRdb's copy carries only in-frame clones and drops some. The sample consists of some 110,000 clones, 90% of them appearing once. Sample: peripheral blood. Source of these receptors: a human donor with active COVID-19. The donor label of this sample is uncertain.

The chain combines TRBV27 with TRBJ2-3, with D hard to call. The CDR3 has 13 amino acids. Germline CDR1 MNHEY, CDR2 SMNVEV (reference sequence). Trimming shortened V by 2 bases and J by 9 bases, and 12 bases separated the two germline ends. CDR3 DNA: TGTGCCAGCAGTTTAAGCCCCCAACGGACGCAGTATTTT. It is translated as CASSLSPQRTQYF.

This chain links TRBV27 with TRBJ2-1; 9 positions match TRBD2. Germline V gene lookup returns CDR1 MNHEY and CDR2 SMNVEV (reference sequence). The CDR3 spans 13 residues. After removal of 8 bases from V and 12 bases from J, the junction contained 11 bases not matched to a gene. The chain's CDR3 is CASGPSGVLGQFF. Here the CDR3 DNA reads TGTGCCAGCGGGCCTAGCGGGGTACTTGGGCAGTTCTTC.

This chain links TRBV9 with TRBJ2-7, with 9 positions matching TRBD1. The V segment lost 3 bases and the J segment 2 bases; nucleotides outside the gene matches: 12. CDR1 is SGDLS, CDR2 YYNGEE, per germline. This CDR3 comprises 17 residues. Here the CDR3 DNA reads TGTGCCAGCAGCGCCCAAACCGGGACAGGGTTACCCTACGAGCAGTACTTC. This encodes CASSAQTGTGLPYEQYF.

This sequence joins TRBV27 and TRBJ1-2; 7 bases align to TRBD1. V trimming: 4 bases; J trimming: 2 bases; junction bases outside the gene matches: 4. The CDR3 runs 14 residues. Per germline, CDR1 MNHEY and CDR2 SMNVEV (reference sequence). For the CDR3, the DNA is TGTGCCAGCAGTTGGTCACAGGGGAACTATGGCTACACCTTC. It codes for CASSWSQGNYGYTF.

CDR3 DNA: TGTGCCAGCAGCTTGGCCCTAGCGGGGGGGCTCCAAGAGACCCAGTACTTC. Its protein is CASSLALAGGLQETQYF. This chain uses TRBV5-4 with TRBJ2-5; 12 bases map to TRBD2. CDR1 is SGHNT and CDR2 is YYREEE in the germline V gene (reference sequence). Trimming took 0 bases from V and 1 from J; bases not matched to a gene: 4. The CDR3 spans 17 residues.

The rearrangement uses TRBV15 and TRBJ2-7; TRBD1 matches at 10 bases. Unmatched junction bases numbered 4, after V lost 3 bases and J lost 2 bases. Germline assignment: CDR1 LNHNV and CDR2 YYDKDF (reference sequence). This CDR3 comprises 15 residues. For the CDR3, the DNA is TGTGCCACCAGCAGGGGGACAGGGGTACCCTACGAGCAGTACTTC. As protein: CATSRGTGVPYEQYF.

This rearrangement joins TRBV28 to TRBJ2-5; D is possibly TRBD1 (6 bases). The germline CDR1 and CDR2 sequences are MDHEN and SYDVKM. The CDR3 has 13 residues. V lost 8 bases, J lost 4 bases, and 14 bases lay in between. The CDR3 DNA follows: TGTGCCAGCGTGGGGCAGGGGAGAGAGACCCAGTACTTC. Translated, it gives CASVGQGRETQYF.

The CDR3 coding sequence is TGTGCCAGCAGCTTATTCAGGGGTAATGAGCAGTTCTTC. Translated, it gives CASSLFRGNEQFF. The V and J genes are TRBV7-3 and TRBJ2-1, with D possibly matching TRBD1 (6 bases). This CDR3 spans 13 amino acids. Per the germline V gene, CDR1 is SGHTA and CDR2 is FQGTGA. Trimming stripped 2 bases from V and 7 bases from J, with 9 bases between.

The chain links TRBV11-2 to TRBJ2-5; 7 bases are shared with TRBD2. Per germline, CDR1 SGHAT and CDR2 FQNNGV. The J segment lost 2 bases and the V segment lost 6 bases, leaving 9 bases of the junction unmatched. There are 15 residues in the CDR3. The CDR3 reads CASSQHSGVQETQYF. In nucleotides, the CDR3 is TGTGCCAGCAGTCAACACAGCGGGGTTCAAGAGACCCAGTACTTC.

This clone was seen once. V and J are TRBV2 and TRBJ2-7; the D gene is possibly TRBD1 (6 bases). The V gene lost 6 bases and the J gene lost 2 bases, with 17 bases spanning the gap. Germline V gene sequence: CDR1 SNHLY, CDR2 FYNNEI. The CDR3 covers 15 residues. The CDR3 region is CASSPDRIDTYEQYF. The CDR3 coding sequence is TGTGCCAGCAGCCCCGACAGGATCGATACCTACGAGCAGTACTTC.

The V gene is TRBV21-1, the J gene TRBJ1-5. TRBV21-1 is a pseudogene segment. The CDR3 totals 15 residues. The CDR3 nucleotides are TGTGCCAGCAGCAAAGAGGGAGGGTGGAGGCAGCCCCAGCATTTT. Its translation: CASSKEGGWRQPQHF.

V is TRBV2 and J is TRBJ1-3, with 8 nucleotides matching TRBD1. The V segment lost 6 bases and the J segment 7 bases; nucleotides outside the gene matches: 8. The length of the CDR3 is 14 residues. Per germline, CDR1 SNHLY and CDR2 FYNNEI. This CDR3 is CASRETGVLNTIYF. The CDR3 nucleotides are TGTGCCAGCAGGGAGACAGGGGTTCTGAACACCATATATTTT.

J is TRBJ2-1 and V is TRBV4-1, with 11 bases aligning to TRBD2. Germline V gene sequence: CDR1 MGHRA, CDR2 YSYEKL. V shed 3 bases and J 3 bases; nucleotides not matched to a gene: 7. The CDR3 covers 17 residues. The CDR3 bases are TGCGCCAGCAGCCAGGACCAACTAGCGGGGGTCTACAATGAGCAGTTCTTC. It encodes CASSQDQLAGVYNEQFF.

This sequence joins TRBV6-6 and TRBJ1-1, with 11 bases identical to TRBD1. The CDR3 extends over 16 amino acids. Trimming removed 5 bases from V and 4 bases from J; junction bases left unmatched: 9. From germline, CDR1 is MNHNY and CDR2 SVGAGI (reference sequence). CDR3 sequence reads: CASSPPGQGVGTEAFF. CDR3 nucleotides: TGTGCCAGCAGTCCTCCGGGACAGGGGGTCGGCACTGAAGCTTTCTTT.

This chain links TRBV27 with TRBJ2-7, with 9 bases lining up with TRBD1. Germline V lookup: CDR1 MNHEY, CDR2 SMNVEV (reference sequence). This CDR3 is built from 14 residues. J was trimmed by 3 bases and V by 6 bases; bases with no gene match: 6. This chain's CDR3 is CASRRPGQGYEQYF. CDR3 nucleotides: TGTGCCAGCAGACGCCCGGGACAGGGCTACGAGCAGTACTTC.

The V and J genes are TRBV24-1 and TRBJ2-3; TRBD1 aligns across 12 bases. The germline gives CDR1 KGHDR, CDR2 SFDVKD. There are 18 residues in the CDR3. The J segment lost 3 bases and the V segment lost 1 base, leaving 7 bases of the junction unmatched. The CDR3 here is CATSDFGTGGDGTDTQYF. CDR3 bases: TGTGCCACCAGTGATTTCGGGACAGGGGGCGATGGAACAGATACGCAGTATTTT.

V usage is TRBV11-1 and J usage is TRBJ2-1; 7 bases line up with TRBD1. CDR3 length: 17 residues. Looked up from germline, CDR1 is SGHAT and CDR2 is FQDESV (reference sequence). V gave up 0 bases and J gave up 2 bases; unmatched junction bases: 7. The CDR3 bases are TGTGCCAGCAGCTTAGCGCGAGGTAGGGGGCCCTACAATGAGCAGTTCTTC. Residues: CASSLARGRGPYNEQFF.

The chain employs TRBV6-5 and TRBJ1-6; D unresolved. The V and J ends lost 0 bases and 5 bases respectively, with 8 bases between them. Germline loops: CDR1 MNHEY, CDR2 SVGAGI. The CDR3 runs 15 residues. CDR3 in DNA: TGTGCCAGCAGTTACTCTGGGCGCAATAATTCACCCCTCCACTTT. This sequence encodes CASSYSGRNNSPLHF.

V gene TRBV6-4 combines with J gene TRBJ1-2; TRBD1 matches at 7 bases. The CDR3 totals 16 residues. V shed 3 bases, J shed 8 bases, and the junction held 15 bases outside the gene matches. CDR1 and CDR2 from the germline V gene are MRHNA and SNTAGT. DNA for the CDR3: TGTGCCAGCAGTGAGAGCCAGGGGGTCCCATCCCACGGCTACACCTTC. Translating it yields CASSESQGVPSHGYTF.

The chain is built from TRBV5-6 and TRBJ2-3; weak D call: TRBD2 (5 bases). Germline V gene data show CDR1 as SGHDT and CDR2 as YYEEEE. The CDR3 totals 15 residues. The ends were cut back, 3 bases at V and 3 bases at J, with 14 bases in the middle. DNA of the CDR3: TGTGCCAGCAGCTACTTGGGAACGGGGACAGATACGCAGTATTTT. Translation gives CASSYLGTGTDTQYF.

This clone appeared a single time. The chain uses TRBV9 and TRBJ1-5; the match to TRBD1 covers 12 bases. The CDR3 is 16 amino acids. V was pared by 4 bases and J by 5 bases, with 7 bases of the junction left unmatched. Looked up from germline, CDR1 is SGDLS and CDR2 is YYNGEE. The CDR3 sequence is CASSFPGTGGDQPQHF. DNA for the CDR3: TGTGCCAGCAGCTTTCCCGGGACAGGGGGCGATCAGCCCCAGCATTTT.

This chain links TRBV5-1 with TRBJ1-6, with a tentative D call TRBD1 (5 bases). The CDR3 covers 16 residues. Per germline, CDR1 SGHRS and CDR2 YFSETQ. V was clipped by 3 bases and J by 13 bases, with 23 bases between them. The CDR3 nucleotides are TGCGCCAGCAGCTACGGGACGGCGGGCGGGGGGAAGCCCCTCCACTTT. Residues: CASSYGTAGGGKPLHF.

The CDR3 region has the DNA TGCGCCAGCAGTGCCAAGCGGGGGGCCCTACCGTTCTTC. Amino acid sequence: CASSAKRGALPFF. This chain uses TRBV10-1 with TRBJ2-1; TRBD2 matches at 9 bases. With V trimmed by 4 bases and J by 15 bases, 10 bases remained unmatched. This CDR3 is built from 13 residues. Germline assignment: CDR1 WNHNN and CDR2 SYGVQD (reference sequence).